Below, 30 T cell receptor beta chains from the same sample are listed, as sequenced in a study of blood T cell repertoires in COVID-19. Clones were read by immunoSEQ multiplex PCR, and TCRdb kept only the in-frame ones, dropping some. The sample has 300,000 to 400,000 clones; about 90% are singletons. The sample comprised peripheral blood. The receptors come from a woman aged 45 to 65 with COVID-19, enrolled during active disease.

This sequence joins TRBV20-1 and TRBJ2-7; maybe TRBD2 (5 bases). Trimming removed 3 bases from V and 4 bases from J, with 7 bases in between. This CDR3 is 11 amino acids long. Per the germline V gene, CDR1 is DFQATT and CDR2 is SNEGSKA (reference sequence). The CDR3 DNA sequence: TGCAGTGCTAGCGGGGAATACGAGCAGTACTTC. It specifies CSASGEYEQYF.

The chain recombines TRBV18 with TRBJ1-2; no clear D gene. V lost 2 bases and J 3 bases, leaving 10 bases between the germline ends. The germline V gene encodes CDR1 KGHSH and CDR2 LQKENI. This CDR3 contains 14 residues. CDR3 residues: CASSPGSAHYGYTF. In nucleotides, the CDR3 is TGTGCCAGCTCACCAGGCAGTGCCCACTATGGCTACACCTTC.

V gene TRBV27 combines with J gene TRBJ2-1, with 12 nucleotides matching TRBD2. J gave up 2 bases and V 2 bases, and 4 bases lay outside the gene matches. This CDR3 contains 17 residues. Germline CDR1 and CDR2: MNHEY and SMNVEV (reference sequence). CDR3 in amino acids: CASSLLAGGPPYNEQFF. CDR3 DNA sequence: TGTGCCAGCAGTTTACTAGCGGGAGGGCCTCCCTACAATGAGCAGTTCTTC.

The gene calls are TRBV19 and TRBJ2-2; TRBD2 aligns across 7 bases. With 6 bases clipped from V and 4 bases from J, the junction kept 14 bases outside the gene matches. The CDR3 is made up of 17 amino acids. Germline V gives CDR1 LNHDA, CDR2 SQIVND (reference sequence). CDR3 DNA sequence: TGTGCCAGTAGCGACGGGTTGGAGGGGAGGGTCACCGGGGAGCTGTTTTTT. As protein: CASSDGLEGRVTGELFF.

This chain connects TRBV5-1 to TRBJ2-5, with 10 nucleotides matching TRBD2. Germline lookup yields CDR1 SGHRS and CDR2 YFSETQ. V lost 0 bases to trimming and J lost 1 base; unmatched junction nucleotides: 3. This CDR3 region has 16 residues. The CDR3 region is CASSLGSSGGQETQYF. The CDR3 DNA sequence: TGCGCCAGCAGCTTGGGGTCTAGCGGGGGCCAAGAGACCCAGTACTTC.

The CDR3: CASSLLAGGLRDNEQFF. CDR3 nucleotide sequence: TGTGCCAGCAGCTTACTAGCGGGAGGCCTCAGGGACAATGAGCAGTTCTTC. The chain is built from TRBV14 and TRBJ2-1; 12 bases map to TRBD2. This CDR3 contains 17 residues. Per the germline V gene, CDR1 is SGHDN and CDR2 is FVKESK. The V segment lost 5 bases and the J segment 5 bases; nucleotides outside the gene matches: 10.

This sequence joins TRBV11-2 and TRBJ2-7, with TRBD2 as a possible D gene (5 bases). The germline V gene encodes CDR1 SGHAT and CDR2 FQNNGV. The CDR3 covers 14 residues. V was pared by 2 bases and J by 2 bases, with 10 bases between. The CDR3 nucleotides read TGTGCCAGCAGCTTAAGACGGGGAGCCTACGAGCAGTACTTC. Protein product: CASSLRRGAYEQYF.

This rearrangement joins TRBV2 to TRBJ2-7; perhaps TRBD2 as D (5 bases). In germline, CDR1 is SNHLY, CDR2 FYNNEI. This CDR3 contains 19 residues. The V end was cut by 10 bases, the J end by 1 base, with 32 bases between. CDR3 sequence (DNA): TGTGCCACCAGACACTCATTCGGTCTGGTTGGGAGTAGGTCCTACGAGCAGTACTTC. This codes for CATRHSFGLVGSRSYEQYF.

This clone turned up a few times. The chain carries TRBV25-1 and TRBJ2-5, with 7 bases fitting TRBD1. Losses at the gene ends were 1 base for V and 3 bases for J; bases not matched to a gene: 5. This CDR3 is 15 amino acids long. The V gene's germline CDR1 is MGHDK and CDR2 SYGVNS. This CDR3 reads CASSEFVGQKETQYF. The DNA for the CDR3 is TGTGCCAGCAGTGAATTTGTGGGACAGAAAGAGACCCAGTACTTC.

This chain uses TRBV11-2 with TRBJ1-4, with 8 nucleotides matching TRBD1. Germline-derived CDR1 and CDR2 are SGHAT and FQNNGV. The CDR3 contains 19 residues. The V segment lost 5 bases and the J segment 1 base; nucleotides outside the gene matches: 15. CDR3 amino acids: CASSTQRQGAIVTNEKLFF. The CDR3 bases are TGTGCCAGCAGCACCCAGCGTCAGGGGGCAATTGTAACTAATGAAAAACTGTTTTTT.

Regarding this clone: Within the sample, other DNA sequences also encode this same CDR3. The CDR3 protein is CASSRGSSYNEQFF. CDR3 DNA: TGCGCCAGCAGCCGCGGGAGTTCCTACAATGAGCAGTTCTTC. The V and J genes are TRBV5-1 and TRBJ2-1, with TRBD2 identical over 7 bases. V shed 4 bases and J 1 base; nucleotides not matched to a gene: 2. The CDR3 is 14 amino acids. Germline CDR1 is SGHRS and CDR2 is YFSETQ.

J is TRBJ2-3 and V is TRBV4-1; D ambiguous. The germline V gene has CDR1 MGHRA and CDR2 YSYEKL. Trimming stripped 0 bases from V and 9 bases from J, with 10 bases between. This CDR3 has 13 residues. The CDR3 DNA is TGCGCCAGCAGCCAAGAACGAGCTAAGACGCAGTATTTT. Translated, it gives CASSQERAKTQYF.

CDR3 nucleotides: TGTGCCAGCCCACGCCCTCCCAGGGGGTTGAACACTGAAGCTTTCTTT. Translated: CASPRPPRGLNTEAFF. The rearrangement joins TRBV9 to TRBJ1-1, with 7 nucleotides matching TRBD1. This CDR3 comprises 16 residues. V shed 7 bases and J 0 bases; nucleotides not matched to a gene: 12. Germline V gene data show CDR1 as SGDLS and CDR2 as YYNGEE.

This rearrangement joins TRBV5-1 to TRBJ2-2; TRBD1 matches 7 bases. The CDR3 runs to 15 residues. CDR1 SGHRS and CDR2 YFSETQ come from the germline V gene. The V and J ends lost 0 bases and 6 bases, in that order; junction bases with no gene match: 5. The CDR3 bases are TGCGCCAGCAGCTTGGCCGACAGGGCCGCCGGGGAGCTGTTTTTT. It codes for CASSLADRAAGELFF.

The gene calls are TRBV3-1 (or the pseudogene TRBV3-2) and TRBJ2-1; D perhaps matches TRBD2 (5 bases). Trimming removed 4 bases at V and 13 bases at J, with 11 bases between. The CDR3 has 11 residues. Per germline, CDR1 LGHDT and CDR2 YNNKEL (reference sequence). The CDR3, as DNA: TGTGCCAGCAGCCGACCGGGATACCAGTTCTTC. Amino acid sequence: CASSRPGYQFF.

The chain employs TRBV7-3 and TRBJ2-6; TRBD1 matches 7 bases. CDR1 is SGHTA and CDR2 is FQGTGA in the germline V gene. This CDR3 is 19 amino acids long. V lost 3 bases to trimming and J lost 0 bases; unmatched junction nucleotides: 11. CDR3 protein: CASSFIGTAASSGANVLTF. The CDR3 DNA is TGTGCCAGCAGCTTCATTGGGACAGCCGCCAGCTCTGGGGCCAACGTCCTGACTTTC.

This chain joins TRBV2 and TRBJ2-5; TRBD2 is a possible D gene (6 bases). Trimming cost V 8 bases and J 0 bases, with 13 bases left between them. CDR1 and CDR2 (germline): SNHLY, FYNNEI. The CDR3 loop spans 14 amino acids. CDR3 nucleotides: TGTGCCAGCGGCCAGACTAGGTACCAAGAGACCCAGTACTTC. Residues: CASGQTRYQETQYF.

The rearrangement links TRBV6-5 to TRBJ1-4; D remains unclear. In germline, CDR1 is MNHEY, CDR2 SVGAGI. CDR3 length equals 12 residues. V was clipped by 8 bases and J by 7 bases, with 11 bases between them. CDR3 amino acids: CASGRRGEKLFF. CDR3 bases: TGTGCCAGCGGTCGTCGGGGTGAAAAACTGTTTTTT.

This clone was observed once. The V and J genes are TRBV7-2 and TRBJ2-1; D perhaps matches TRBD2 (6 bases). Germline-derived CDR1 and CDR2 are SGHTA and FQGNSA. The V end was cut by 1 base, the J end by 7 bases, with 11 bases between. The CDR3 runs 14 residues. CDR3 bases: TGTGCCAGCAGCTTAGGGGCGACTAGTAATGAGCAGTTCTTC. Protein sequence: CASSLGATSNEQFF.

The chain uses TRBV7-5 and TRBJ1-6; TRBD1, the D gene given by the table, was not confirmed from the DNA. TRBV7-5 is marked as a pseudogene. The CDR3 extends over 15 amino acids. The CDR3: CARSLIRQGDSPLHF. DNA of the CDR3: TGTGCCAGAAGCTTAATTAGGCAGGGGGATTCACCCCTCCACTTT.

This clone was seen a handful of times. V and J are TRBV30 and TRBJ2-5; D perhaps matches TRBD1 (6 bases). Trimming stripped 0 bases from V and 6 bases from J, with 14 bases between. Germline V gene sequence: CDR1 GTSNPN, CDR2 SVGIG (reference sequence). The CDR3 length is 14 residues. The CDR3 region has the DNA TGTGCCTGGAGTGTAGTGGCAGGGGAGCAGACCCAGTACTTC. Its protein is CAWSVVAGEQTQYF.

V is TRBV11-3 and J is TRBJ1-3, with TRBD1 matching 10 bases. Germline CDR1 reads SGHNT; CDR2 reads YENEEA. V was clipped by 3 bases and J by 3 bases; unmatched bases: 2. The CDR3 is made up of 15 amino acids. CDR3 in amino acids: CASSFRTGGGNTIYF. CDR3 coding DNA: TGTGCCAGCAGCTTCCGGACAGGGGGTGGAAACACCATATATTTT. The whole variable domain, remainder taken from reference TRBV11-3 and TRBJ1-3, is EAGVVQSPRYKIIEKKQPVAFWCNPISGHNTLYWYLQNLGQGPELLIRYENEEAVDDSQLPKDRFSAERLKGVDSTLKIQPAELGDSAVYLCASSFRTGGGNTIYFGEGSWLTVV.

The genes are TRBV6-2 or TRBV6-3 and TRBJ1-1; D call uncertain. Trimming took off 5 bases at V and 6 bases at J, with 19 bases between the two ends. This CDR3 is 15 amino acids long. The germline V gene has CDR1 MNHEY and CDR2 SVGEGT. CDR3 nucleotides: TGTGCCAGCAGTCGAGACTACACGGCAAACGCTGAAGCTTTCTTT. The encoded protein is CASSRDYTANAEAFF.

CDR3 bases: TGTGCCAGCAGTTACTCGTACGGGAGTAATGAGCAGTTCTTC. The encoded protein is CASSYSYGSNEQFF. The chain couples TRBV6-5 to TRBJ2-1; TRBD2 is a possible D gene (6 bases). The germline V gene has CDR1 MNHEY and CDR2 SVGAGI. The CDR3 spans 14 residues. V lost 0 bases to trimming and J lost 7 bases, with 10 bases between them.

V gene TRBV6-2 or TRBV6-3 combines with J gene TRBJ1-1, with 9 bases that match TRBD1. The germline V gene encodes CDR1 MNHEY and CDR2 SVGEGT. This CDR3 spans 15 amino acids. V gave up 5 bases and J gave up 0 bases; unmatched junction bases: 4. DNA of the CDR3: TGTGCCAGCAGTGGGACAGGGAAAATGAACACTGAAGCTTTCTTT. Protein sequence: CASSGTGKMNTEAFF.

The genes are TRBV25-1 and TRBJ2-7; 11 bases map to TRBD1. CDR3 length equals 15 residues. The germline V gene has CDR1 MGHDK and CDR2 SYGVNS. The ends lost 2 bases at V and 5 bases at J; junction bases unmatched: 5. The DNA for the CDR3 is TGTGCCAGCAGTGAACCGGGACAGGGGGGCCACGAGCAGTACTTC. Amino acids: CASSEPGQGGHEQYF.

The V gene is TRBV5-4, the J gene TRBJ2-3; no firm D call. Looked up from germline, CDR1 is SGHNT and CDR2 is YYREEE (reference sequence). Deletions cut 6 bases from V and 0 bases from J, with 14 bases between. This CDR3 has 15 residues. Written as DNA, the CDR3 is TGTGCCAGCATCGCAAGCCCCAGGAGCACAGATACGCAGTATTTT. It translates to CASIASPRSTDTQYF.

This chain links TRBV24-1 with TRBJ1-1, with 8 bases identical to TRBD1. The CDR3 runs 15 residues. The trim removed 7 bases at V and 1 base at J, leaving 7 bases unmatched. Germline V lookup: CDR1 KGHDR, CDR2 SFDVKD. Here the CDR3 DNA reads TGTGCCACCAGGCGATCCGGGACAGGGAACACTGAAGCTTTCTTT. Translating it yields CATRRSGTGNTEAFF.

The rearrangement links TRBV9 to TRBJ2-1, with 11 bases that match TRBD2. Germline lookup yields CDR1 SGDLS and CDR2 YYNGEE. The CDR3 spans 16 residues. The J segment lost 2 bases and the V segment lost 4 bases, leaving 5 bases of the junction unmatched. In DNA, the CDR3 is TGTGCCAGCAGCAGACTAGCGGGACCTACCTACAATGAGCAGTTCTTC. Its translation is CASSRLAGPTYNEQFF.

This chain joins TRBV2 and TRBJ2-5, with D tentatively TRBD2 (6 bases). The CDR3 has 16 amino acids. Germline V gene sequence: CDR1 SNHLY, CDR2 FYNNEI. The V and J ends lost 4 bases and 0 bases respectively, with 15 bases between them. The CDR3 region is CASSGLGAGHQETQYF. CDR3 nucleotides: TGTGCCAGCAGTGGGCTAGGGGCGGGACACCAAGAGACCCAGTACTTC.